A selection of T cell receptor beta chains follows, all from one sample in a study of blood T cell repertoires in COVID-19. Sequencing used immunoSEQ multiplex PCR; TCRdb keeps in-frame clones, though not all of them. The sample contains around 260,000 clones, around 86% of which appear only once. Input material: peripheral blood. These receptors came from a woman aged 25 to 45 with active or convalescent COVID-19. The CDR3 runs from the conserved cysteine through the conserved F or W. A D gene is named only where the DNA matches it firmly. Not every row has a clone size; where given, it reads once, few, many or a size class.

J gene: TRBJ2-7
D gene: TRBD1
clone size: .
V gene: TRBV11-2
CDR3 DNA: TGTGCCAGCAGCTCAGGGACAGCCTACGAGCAGTACTTC
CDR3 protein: CASSSGTAYEQYF

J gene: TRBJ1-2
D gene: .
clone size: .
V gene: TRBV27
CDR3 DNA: TGTGCCAGCAGTCAACCAGGGTTCTATGGCTACACCTTC
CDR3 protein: CASSQPGFYGYTF

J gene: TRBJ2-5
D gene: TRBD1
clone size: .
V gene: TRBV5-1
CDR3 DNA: TGCGCCAGCAGCTTGGGGGCAGGGGGCGGAATCCGACCGGGGACCCAGTACTTC
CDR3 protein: CASSLGAGGGIRPGTQYF

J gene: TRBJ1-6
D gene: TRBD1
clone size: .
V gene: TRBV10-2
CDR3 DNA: TGCGCCAGCAGTGAGTCCGGAGGGACAGGGGATCATTCACCCCTCCACTTT
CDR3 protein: CASSESGGTGDHSPLHF

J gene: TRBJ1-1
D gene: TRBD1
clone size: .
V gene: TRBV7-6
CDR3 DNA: TGTGCCAGCAGCTTAAAGGGGGACAGGGGTGTAATGTTGAACACTGAAGCTTTCTTT
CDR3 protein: CASSLKGDRGVMLNTEAFF

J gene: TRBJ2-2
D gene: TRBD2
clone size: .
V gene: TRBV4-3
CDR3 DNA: TGCGCCAGCAGCCCTCGGGGGGGAGCTTCCAGCACCGGGGAGCTGTTTTTT
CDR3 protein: CASSPRGGASSTGELFF

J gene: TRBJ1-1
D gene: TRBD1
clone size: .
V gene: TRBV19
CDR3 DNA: TGTGCCAGTAGTATAAGGGACAGTCTGAACACTGAAGCTTTCTTT
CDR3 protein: CASSIRDSLNTEAFF

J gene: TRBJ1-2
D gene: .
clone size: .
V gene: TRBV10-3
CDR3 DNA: TGTGCCATCAGTTCCGACAGGAACCACTATGGCTACACCTTC
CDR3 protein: CAISSDRNHYGYTF

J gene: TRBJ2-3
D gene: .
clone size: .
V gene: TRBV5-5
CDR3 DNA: TGTGCCAGCAGCTTGGTGACTGGGTCTGGCACAGATACGCAGTATTTT
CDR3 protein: CASSLVTGSGTDTQYF

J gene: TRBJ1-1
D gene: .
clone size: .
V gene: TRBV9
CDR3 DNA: TGTGCCAGCAGTTCCCCGGGATACAACACTGAAGCTTTCTTT
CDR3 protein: CASSSPGYNTEAFF

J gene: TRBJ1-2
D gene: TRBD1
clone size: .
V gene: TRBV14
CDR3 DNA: TGTGCCAGCAGCCAAGCCGGGACAGGGGTCTATGGCTACACCTTC
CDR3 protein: CASSQAGTGVYGYTF

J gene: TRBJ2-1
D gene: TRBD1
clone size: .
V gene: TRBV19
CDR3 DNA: TGTGCCAGTAGTGTTACCTCCGGACAGGGGTACAATGAGCAGTTCTTC
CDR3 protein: CASSVTSGQGYNEQFF

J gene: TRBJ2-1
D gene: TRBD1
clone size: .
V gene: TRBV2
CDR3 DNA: TGTGCCAGCAGTTACGAACAGGGGGCGGATGAGCAGTTCTTC
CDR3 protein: CASSYEQGADEQFF

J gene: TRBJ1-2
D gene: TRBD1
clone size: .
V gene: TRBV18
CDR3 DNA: TGTGCCAGCTCACCAATCGGACAGGGCTCGGGCTACACCTTC
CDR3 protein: CASSPIGQGSGYTF

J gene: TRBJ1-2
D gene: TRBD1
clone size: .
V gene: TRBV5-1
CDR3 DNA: TGCGCCAGCAGCTTGGACTTCAGGGGGTTACGGGGCTACACCTTC
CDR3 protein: CASSLDFRGLRGYTF

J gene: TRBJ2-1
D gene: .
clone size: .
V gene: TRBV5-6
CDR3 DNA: TGTGCCAGCAGCGGCCCGGGGGCCTACAATGAGCAGTTCTTC
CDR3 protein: CASSGPGAYNEQFF

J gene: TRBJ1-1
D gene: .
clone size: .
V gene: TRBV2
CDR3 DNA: TGTGCCAGCAGTTCAGTCAGCGACACTGAAGCTTTCTTT
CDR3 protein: CASSSVSDTEAFF

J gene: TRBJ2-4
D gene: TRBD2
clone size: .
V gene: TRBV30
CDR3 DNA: TGTGCCTGGAGTGTAAGCGGGGGGGCGAACATTCAGTACTTC
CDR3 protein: CAWSVSGGANIQYF

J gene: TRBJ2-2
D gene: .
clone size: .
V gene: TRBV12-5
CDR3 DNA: TGTGCTAGCCGACCGGGAGTTAATACCGGGGAGCTGTTTTTT
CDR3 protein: CASRPGVNTGELFF

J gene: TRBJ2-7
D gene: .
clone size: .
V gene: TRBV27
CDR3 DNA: TGTGCCAGCAGTACCGGAGTCCGGGAGCAGTACTTC
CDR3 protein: CASSTGVREQYF

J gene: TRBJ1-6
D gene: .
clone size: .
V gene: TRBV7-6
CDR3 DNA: TGTGCCAGCAGCTTAGCGATAGGGCAGGGCCACTATAATTCACCCCTCCACTTT
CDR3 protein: CASSLAIGQGHYNSPLHF

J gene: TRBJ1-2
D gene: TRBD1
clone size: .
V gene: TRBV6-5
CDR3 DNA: TGTGCCAGCAGTTACTTGGGACAGGGGAGCTATGGCTACACCTTC
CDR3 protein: CASSYLGQGSYGYTF

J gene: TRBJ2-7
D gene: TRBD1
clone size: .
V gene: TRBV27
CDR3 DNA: TGTGCCAGCAGTTTAGTTCCAGGCTCAGGGGGAGAGCAGTACTTC
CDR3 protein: CASSLVPGSGGEQYF

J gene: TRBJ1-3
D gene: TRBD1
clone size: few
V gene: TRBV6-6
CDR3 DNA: TGTGCCAGCAGTTGGGCGGACAGGGGGGAAAACACCATATATTTT
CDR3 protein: CASSWADRGENTIYF

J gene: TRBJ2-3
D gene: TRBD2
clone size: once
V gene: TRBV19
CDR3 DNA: TGTGCCAGTGGGACTAGCGGGGCGAATACGCAGTATTTT
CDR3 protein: CASGTSGANTQYF

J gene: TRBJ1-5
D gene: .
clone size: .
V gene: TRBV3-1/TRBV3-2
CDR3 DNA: TGTGCCAGCAGCCAAGCCGGAGGCAATCAGCCCCAGCATTTT
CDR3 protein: CASSQAGGNQPQHF

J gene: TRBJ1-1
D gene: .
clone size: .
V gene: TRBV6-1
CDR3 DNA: TGTGCCAGCAGTGATAGAAGTTCGACTGAAGCTTTCTTT
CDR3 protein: CASSDRSSTEAFF

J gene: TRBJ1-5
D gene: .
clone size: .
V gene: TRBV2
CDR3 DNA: TGTGCCAGCAGTGAACGGACAGATAATCAGCCCCAGCATTTT
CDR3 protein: CASSERTDNQPQHF

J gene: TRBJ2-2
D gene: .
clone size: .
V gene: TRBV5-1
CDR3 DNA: TGCGCCAGCAGCTTGGGTCAGGGGAGCACCGGGGAGCTGTTTTTT
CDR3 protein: CASSLGQGSTGELFF

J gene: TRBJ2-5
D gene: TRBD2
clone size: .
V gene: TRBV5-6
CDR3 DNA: TGTGCCAGCAGCTTATGGGAGGGCCAAGAGACCCAGTACTTC
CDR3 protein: CASSLWEGQETQYF

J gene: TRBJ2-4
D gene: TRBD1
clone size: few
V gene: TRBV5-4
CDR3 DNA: TGTGCCAGCAGCTTTGACGGGACAGTGCTTGGAAACATTCAGTACTTC
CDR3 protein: CASSFDGTVLGNIQYF

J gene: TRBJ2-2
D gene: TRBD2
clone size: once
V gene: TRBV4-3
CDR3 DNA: TGCGCCAGCAGCCCCTCGCTGGGTAGCGGGGGGGTCGGGGAGCTGTTTTTT
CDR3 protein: CASSPSLGSGGVGELFF

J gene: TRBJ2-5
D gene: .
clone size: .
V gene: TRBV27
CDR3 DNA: TGTGCCAGCAGTTTGCCGGGGCAAGAGACCCAGTACTTC
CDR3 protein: CASSLPGQETQYF

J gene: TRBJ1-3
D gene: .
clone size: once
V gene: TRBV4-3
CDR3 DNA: TGCGCCAGCAGCCAAGAGCATCAGGCCGTCCTCTCTGGAAACACCATATATTTT
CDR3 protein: CASSQEHQAVLSGNTIYF

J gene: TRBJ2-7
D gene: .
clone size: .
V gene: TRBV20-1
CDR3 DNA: TGCAGTGCTAGTACCGGGTTCTCCTCCTACTACGAGCAGTACTTC
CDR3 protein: CSASTGFSSYYEQYF

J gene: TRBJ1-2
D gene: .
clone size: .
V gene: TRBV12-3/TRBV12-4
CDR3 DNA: TGTGCCAGCAGTTTTTATTCGGCGAGGGGCTACACCTTC
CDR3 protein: CASSFYSARGYTF

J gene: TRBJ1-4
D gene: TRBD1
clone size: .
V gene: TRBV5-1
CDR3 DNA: TGCGCCAGCAGCAACTCCGGGACAGGAAAGGCAACTAATGAAAAACTGTTTTTT
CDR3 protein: CASSNSGTGKATNEKLFF

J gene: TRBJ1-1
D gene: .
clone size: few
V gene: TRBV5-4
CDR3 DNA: TGTGCCAGCAGCTCCCCTACACAGGGTGAGAGGACTGAAGCTTTCTTT
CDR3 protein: CASSSPTQGERTEAFF

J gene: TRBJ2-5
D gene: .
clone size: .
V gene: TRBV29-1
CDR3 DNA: TGCAGCGTTGATGGACTTGCGGAGACCCAGTACTTC
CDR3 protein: CSVDGLAETQYF

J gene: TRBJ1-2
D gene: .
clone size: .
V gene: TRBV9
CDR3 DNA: TGTGCCAGCAGCGTAGACAGTGGCTATGGCTACACCTTC
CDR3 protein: CASSVDSGYGYTF

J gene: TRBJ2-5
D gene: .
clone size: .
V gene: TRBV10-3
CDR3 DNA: TGTGCCATCAGTGAGGGAAGCAGGAGGGTGGAGACCCAGTACTTC
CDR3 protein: CAISEGSRRVETQYF

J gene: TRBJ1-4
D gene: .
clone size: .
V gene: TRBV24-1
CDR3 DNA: TGTGCCACCAGTGACCCCACAGGGACCGATGAAAAACTGTTTTTT
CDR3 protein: CATSDPTGTDEKLFF

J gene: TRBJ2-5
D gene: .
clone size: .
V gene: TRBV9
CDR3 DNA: TGTGCCAGCAGCGTAACTGGAGCTGGTGAGACCCAGTACTTC
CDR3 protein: CASSVTGAGETQYF

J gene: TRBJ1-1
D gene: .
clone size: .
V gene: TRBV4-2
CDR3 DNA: TGTGCCAGCAGCCGATCCTCTGCCTGGCGGGACACTGAAGCTTTCTTT
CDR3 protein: CASSRSSAWRDTEAFF

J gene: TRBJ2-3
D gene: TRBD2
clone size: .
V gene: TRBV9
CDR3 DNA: TGTGCCAGCAGCGTAACTAGCGGGCATAGCACAGATACGCAGTATTTT
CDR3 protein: CASSVTSGHSTDTQYF

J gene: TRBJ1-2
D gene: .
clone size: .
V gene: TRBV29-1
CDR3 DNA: TGCAGCGTTGAAGACAGGCTAAATGGCTACACCTTC
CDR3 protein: CSVEDRLNGYTF

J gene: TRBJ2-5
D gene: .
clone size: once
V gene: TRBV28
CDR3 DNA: TGTGCCAGCAGTTTCGGCAGTCGGGGAGCCCAGTACTTC
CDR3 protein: CASSFGSRGAQYF

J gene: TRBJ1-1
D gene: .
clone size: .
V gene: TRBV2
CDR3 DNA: TGTGCCAGTACTATCCTTCCGGGCACTGAAGCTTTCTTT
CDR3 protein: CASTILPGTEAFF

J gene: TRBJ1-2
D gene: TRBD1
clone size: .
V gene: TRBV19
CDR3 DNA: TGTGCCAGTAGGGGACAGACTAACTATGGCTACACCTTC
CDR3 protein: CASRGQTNYGYTF

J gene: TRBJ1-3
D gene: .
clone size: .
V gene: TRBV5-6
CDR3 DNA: TGTGCCAGCAGCTCGCTTGCGGACGGGGTTCACATATATTTT
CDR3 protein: CASSSLADGVHIYF

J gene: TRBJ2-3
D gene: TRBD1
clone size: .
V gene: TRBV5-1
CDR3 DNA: TGCGCCAGCAGCCCCAGACAGGGTCGCACAGATACGCAGTATTTT
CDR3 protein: CASSPRQGRTDTQYF

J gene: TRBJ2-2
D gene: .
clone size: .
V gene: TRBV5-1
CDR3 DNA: TGCGCCAGCAGGGACTCTGACACCGGGGAGCTGTTTTTT
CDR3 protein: CASRDSDTGELFF

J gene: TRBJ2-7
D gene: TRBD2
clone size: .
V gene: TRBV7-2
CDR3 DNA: TGTGCCAGCAGCTCACTAGCGACTGCCTACGAGCAGTACTTC
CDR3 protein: CASSSLATAYEQYF